Listed here are 32 T cell receptor beta chains from one sample, sequenced in a study of patients and donors after allogeneic stem cell transplantation. TCRdb reprocessed the RT-PCR reads via MiXCR and lists one record per CDR3 protein. The repertoire holds about 74,000 distinct CDR3 sequences, with approximately 25% as singletons. Material for sequencing was blood, either unsorted or a sorted T cell fraction (not recorded which). The source is a human donor who was either an allogeneic HSCT recipient or a stem cell or donor lymphocyte infusion donor (not recorded which). It is not recorded whose cells these are; they may come from a transplant donor.

The J gene is TRBJ1-2, the V gene TRBV6-6; 8 bases align to TRBD1. The V segment lost 6 bases and the J segment 2 bases; nucleotides outside the gene matches: 14. The CDR3 is made up of 17 amino acids. Germline values: CDR1 MNHNY, CDR2 SVGAGI (reference sequence). The CDR3 nucleotides read TGTGCCAGCAGCCGAACATACAACAGGGGGGGAAACTATGGCTACACCTTC. It translates to CASSRTYNRGGNYGYTF.

The chain uses TRBV5-5 and TRBJ1-2; D is unclear. This CDR3 comprises 12 residues. The germline CDR1 and CDR2 sequences are SGHKS and YYEKEE (reference sequence). V lost 10 bases, J lost 4 bases, and 14 bases lay in between. Here the CDR3 reads CAGTNLGYGYTF. As DNA, the CDR3 is TGTGCCGGCACCAACTTGGGCTATGGCTACACCTTC.

CDR3 protein: CASSPQTSGGPDTQYF. The CDR3 nucleotides are TGCGCCAGCAGCCCACAGACTAGCGGGGGCCCAGATACGCAGTATTTT. The J gene is TRBJ2-3, the V gene TRBV4-1; 12 nucleotides match TRBD2. CDR3 size: 16 residues. Trimming removed 4 bases from V and 4 bases from J; junction bases left unmatched: 6. Germline V lookup: CDR1 MGHRA, CDR2 YSYEKL.

This clonotype was found a few times. The V gene is TRBV5-1, the J gene TRBJ1-1; 7 bases match TRBD1. Trimming cost V 3 bases and J 1 base; bases outside gene matches: 6. The CDR3 runs 15 residues. Germline CDR1 is SGHRS and CDR2 is YFSETQ. The CDR3 protein is CASSSRTGKNTEAFF. In DNA, the CDR3 is TGCGCCAGCAGCTCAAGGACAGGAAAGAACACTGAAGCTTTCTTT.

This clonotype was picked up many times. The chain links TRBV5-1 to TRBJ1-5, with a weak D call TRBD1 (5 bases). Trimming shortened V by 1 base and J by 6 bases, and 11 bases separated the two germline ends. Germline CDR1 SGHRS, CDR2 YFSETQ. This CDR3 region has 14 residues. CDR3: CASSLLGGFQPQHF. Here the CDR3 DNA reads TGCGCCAGCAGCTTGCTGGGGGGATTTCAGCCCCAGCATTTT.

The genes are TRBV7-9 and TRBJ2-3, with no clear D. This CDR3 has 12 residues. In germline, CDR1 is SEHNR, CDR2 FQNEAQ (reference sequence). The V gene lost 3 bases and the J gene lost 4 bases, with 5 bases spanning the gap. In DNA form, the CDR3 reads TGTGCCAGCAGCTTTACAGCAGATACGCAGTATTTT. It specifies CASSFTADTQYF.

This clonotype was counted a few times. V gene TRBV5-1 combines with J gene TRBJ1-2; TRBD1 might be the D (5 bases). Germline CDR1 SGHRS, CDR2 YFSETQ. The CDR3 loop spans 14 amino acids. Between the trimmed V and J ends, which lost 3 bases and 4 bases, there was a span of 13 bases. The CDR3 here is CASSSITGVYGYTF. In nucleotides, the CDR3 is TGCGCCAGCAGCTCGATTACGGGGGTCTATGGCTACACCTTC.

This chain uses TRBV20-1 with TRBJ2-1; D gene unclear. The CDR3 has 13 amino acids. Germline V gene lookup returns CDR1 DFQATT and CDR2 SNEGSKA (reference sequence). Trimming removed 5 bases at V and 1 base at J, with 9 bases between. In nucleotides, the CDR3 is TGCAGTGCTCAGACCAATTCCTACAATGAGCAGTTCTTC. Protein product: CSAQTNSYNEQFF.

This clonotype has a handful of counts. J is TRBJ2-3 and V is TRBV20-1; D may match TRBD1 or TRBD2 (5 bases each). The CDR3 contains 13 residues. Germline lookup yields CDR1 DFQATT and CDR2 SNEGSKA (reference sequence). Trimming took off 3 bases at V and 0 bases at J, with 7 bases between the two ends. This CDR3 is CSASRDSTDTQYF. The CDR3 DNA sequence: TGCAGTGCTAGCCGGGACAGCACAGATACGCAGTATTTT.

J is TRBJ2-2 and V is TRBV20-1, with a weak D call TRBD2 (6 bases). V was cut by 5 bases and J by 4 bases, with 17 bases left in between. This CDR3 is built from 15 residues. Germline CDR1 and CDR2: DFQATT and SNEGSKA (reference sequence). The CDR3 spells CSAVWEAGATGELFF. The CDR3 coding sequence is TGCAGTGCTGTATGGGAGGCCGGGGCCACCGGGGAGCTGTTTTTT.

This clonotype was recorded at least ten times. The V gene is TRBV12-3 or TRBV12-4, the J gene TRBJ2-7, with 11 bases matching TRBD2. CDR3 length: 15 residues. V lost 6 bases to trimming and J lost 2 bases; unmatched junction nucleotides: 6. As DNA, the CDR3 is TGTGCCAGCAGCAGACTAGCGGGATCCCCCTACGAGCAGTACTTC. It yields the protein CASSRLAGSPYEQYF.

A few counts support this clonotype. The rearrangement joins TRBV29-1 to TRBJ1-1; D gene unclear. This CDR3 comprises 13 residues. Trimming removed 7 bases from V and 0 bases from J, with 12 bases in between. The germline CDR1 and CDR2 sequences are SQVTM and ANQGSEA. The CDR3 loop reads CSASGRMNTEAFF. The CDR3 DNA follows: TGCAGCGCCTCCGGACGTATGAACACTGAAGCTTTCTTT.

The table lists this clonotype with a few counts. The gene calls are TRBV2 and TRBJ2-1; TRBD1 might be the D (6 bases). The CDR3 sequence is 15 residues long. Germline V gene lookup returns CDR1 SNHLY and CDR2 FYNNEI. The V end was cut by 2 bases, the J end by 6 bases, with 14 bases between. The CDR3, as DNA: TGTGCCAGCAGTGAACTGCAGGGGCCCATCAATGAGCAGTTCTTC. It encodes CASSELQGPINEQFF.

The chain recombines TRBV12-3 or TRBV12-4 with TRBJ2-3, with D perhaps assigned TRBD1 or TRBD2 (6 bases each). This CDR3 is 19 amino acids long. Trimming took 5 bases from V and 1 from J, leaving 25 bases between them. The CDR3 DNA is TGTGCCAGCAGTCCTCTTCTCCGTGGGGGGCGGCCAGGCACAGATACGCAGTATTTT. It encodes CASSPLLRGGRPGTDTQYF.

This clonotype was found a few times. The chain combines TRBV4-2 with TRBJ2-1; D is unresolved. Germline CDR1 reads LGHNA; CDR2 reads YNFKEQ. This CDR3 has 13 residues. The germline V and J ends were trimmed by 2 bases and 8 bases, with 10 bases remaining between them. The chain's CDR3 is CASSQRQGDEQFF. In nucleotides, the CDR3 is TGTGCCAGCAGCCAAAGACAAGGCGATGAGCAGTTCTTC.

This clonotype was seen more than once but under ten times. The J gene is TRBJ2-5, the V gene TRBV6-5; 7 positions match TRBD1. The CDR3 is 14 residues long. V shed 5 bases and J 5 bases; nucleotides not matched to a gene: 8. Germline loops: CDR1 MNHEY, CDR2 SVGAGI. CDR3 DNA sequence: TGTGCCAGCAGTCCCCGACAGGGTTGGGAGACCCAGTACTTC. Its protein product is CASSPRQGWETQYF.

The chain joins TRBV5-1 to TRBJ1-2; 7 bases align to TRBD1. V shed 4 bases and J 6 bases; nucleotides not matched to a gene: 9. The CDR3 runs 14 residues. Germline V gene data show CDR1 as SGHRS and CDR2 as YFSETQ. As DNA, the CDR3 is TGCGCCAGCAGCCCAGGGACAGAGGGGAATGGCTACACCTTC. This gives the protein CASSPGTEGNGYTF.

This clonotype has a handful of counts. The chain joins TRBV12-3 or TRBV12-4 to TRBJ2-1, with 10 bases matching TRBD1. The CDR3 is made up of 15 amino acids. V trimming: 5 bases; J trimming: 4 bases; junction bases outside the gene matches: 5. CDR3 in DNA: TGTGCCAGCAGTGACCGGGACAGGGGTTACAATGAGCAGTTCTTC. It yields the protein CASSDRDRGYNEQFF.

The V gene is TRBV20-1, the J gene TRBJ1-4, with a possible D match to TRBD1 (5 bases). Germline values: CDR1 DFQATT, CDR2 SNEGSKA (reference sequence). This CDR3 contains 12 residues. V lost 6 bases to trimming and J lost 5 bases, with 10 bases between them. In DNA form, the CDR3 reads TGCAGTGCCCCATGGGGGAATGAAAAACTGTTTTTT. Protein: CSAPWGNEKLFF.

This clonotype occurred a few times. This rearrangement joins TRBV7-2 to TRBJ2-2; D unresolved. The CDR3 has 14 amino acids. Germline V gives CDR1 SGHTA, CDR2 FQGNSA. The germline V and J ends were trimmed by 6 bases and 4 bases, with 12 bases remaining between them. CDR3 DNA: TGTGCCAGCAGATGGGCGTTCGGCACCGGGGAGCTGTTTTTT. Translation gives CASRWAFGTGELFF.

The chain joins TRBV6-1 to TRBJ2-7; D possibly corresponds to TRBD1 (6 bases). Germline CDR1 reads MNHNS; CDR2 reads SASEGT. CDR3 length: 15 residues. Trimming removed 4 bases at V and 3 bases at J, with 16 bases between. CDR3 DNA: TGTGCCAGCAGTGCATACCATGGACAGAACTACGAGCAGTACTTC. This gives the protein CASSAYHGQNYEQYF.

The chain carries TRBV7-7 and TRBJ2-7, with TRBD2 matching over 7 bases. This CDR3 has 13 residues. Germline V gene lookup returns CDR1 SSHAT and CDR2 FNYEAQ (reference sequence). V lost 0 bases and J lost 5; bases outside the gene matches: 1. This chain's CDR3 is CASSLATSNEQYF. CDR3 nucleotides: TGTGCCAGCAGCTTAGCGACTAGCAACGAGCAGTACTTC.

The genes are TRBV6-2 or TRBV6-3 and TRBJ2-7; the D gene is possibly TRBD2 (5 bases). The CDR3 is made up of 14 amino acids. Germline V gene data show CDR1 as MNHEY and CDR2 as SVGEGT. V was clipped by 2 bases and J by 1 base, with 9 bases between them. The CDR3 DNA is TGTGCCAGCAGTTACGGAGGCGGATCCTACGAGCAGTACTTC. This translates into CASSYGGGSYEQYF.

The chain links TRBV15 to TRBJ1-2; no definite D call. Germline V gene lookup returns CDR1 LNHNV and CDR2 YYDKDF (reference sequence). Trimming took 0 bases from V and 6 from J, leaving 5 bases between them. The CDR3 totals 12 residues. CDR3 in amino acids: CATSRDRDGYTF. The CDR3 DNA sequence: TGTGCCACCAGCAGAGATAGAGATGGCTACACCTTC.

This clonotype was seen more than once but under ten times. This chain connects TRBV12-3 or TRBV12-4 to TRBJ1-2, with a possible D match to TRBD1 (5 bases). Trimming cost V 5 bases and J 4 bases, with 14 bases left between them. The CDR3 loop spans 14 amino acids. The CDR3: CASSLQGPAYGYTF. The CDR3 DNA sequence: TGTGCCAGCAGTCTGCAGGGACCCGCCTATGGCTACACCTTC.

This clonotype was picked up a small number of times. This sequence joins TRBV7-6 and TRBJ2-3; no reliable D call. With 5 bases removed from V and 6 bases from J, the gap between germline ends came to 12 bases. This CDR3 is built from 13 residues. Germline V gives CDR1 SGHVS, CDR2 FNYEAQ. The CDR3 DNA sequence: TGTGCCAGCAGCAGCCTAATCACGGATACGCAGTATTTT. It encodes CASSSLITDTQYF.

The gene calls are TRBV20-1 and TRBJ2-7, with 8 nucleotides matching TRBD1. Germline values: CDR1 DFQATT, CDR2 SNEGSKA (reference sequence). The CDR3 extends over 14 amino acids. The ends lost 4 bases at V and 1 base at J; junction bases unmatched: 6. DNA for the CDR3: TGCAGTGCTACAACAGGGGGATGGTCCTACGAGCAGTACTTC. It yields the protein CSATTGGWSYEQYF.

The CDR3 sequence: CASSLGVVYGGTEAFF. The CDR3 nucleotides are TGTGCCAGCAGCTTAGGGGTTGTTTACGGAGGGACTGAAGCTTTCTTT. The J gene is TRBJ1-1, the V gene TRBV7-2; D gene ambiguous. This CDR3 contains 16 residues. The germline V gene encodes CDR1 SGHTA and CDR2 FQGNSA. V lost 1 base to trimming and J lost 5 bases, with 17 bases between them.

The V call is TRBV24-1, the J call TRBJ2-1, with a tentative D call TRBD2 (5 bases). Germline-derived CDR1 and CDR2 are KGHDR and SFDVKD. This CDR3 comprises 16 residues. Between the trimmed V and J ends, which lost 3 bases and 1 base, there was a span of 12 bases. CDR3 sequence (DNA): TGTGCCACCAGTGATCCCGAAAGCGGATCCTACAATGAGCAGTTCTTC. Translated, it gives CATSDPESGSYNEQFF.

This clonotype came up a few times. The chain couples TRBV29-1 to TRBJ1-1; TRBD1 is a possible D gene (6 bases). Looked up from germline, CDR1 is SQVTM and CDR2 is ANQGSEA. V was cut by 7 bases and J by 7 bases, with 13 bases left in between. CDR3 length equals 11 residues. CDR3: CSGGGGIEAFF. In DNA form, the CDR3 reads TGCAGCGGAGGAGGGGGGATTGAAGCTTTCTTT.

The chain has TRBV20-1 and TRBJ1-5; D gene ambiguous. The CDR3 spans 14 residues. CDR1 is DFQATT, CDR2 SNEGSKA, per germline (reference sequence). With 6 bases removed from V and 3 bases from J, the gap between germline ends came to 15 bases. In DNA form, the CDR3 reads TGCAGTGCCCCGGCGGCCAACTCCAATCAGCCCCAGCATTTT. It encodes CSAPAANSNQPQHF.

The table lists this clonotype with a few counts. The chain joins TRBV18 to TRBJ1-1, with D unclear. The ends were cut back, 5 bases at V and 7 bases at J, with 8 bases in the middle. Germline assignment: CDR1 KGHSH and CDR2 LQKENI. CDR3 size: 11 residues. The CDR3 DNA reads as TGTGCCAGCTCATCCGACGGTGAAGCTTTCTTT. This gives the protein CASSSDGEAFF.